Listed here are 13 T cell receptor beta chains from one sample, sequenced in a study of early T cells in non-severe SARS-CoV-2 infection. From the 5' RACE reads, TCRdb called clonotypes with MiXCR, one entry per CDR3 protein. The table shows roughly 120,000 distinct CDR3 sequences, with about 15% occurring only once. Specimen: whole blood. Source of these receptors: an adult who was a healthcare worker with PCR-confirmed SARS-CoV-2 infection or an uninfected control (not recorded which).

Many counts were recorded for this clonotype. The chain carries TRBV12-3 or TRBV12-4 and TRBJ2-7; 8 bases match TRBD1. CDR3 length: 15 amino acids. V dropped 3 bases and J dropped 7; count of bases not matched to a gene: 11. This chain's CDR3 is CASSLPPTGVKEQYF. DNA for the CDR3: TGTGCCAGCAGTTTGCCTCCGACAGGGGTTAAGGAGCAGTACTTC.

There are a few counts of this clonotype. The chain employs TRBV7-2 and TRBJ1-5; maybe TRBD1 (6 bases). Germline-derived CDR1 and CDR2 are SGHTA and FQGNSA. This CDR3 region has 15 residues. The V end was cut by 3 bases, the J end by 5 bases, with 14 bases between. The CDR3 spells CASSFLQGGDQPQHF. The CDR3 bases are TGTGCCAGCAGCTTCTTACAGGGTGGAGATCAGCCCCAGCATTTT.

CDR3 DNA: TGTGCCAGCAGCGGGACAGGGAGTACTGAAGCTTTCTTT. It yields the protein CASSGTGSTEAFF. The genes are TRBV9 and TRBJ1-1; 8 nucleotides agree with TRBD1. V was clipped by 3 bases and J by 5 bases; unmatched bases: 3. CDR1 and CDR2 (germline): SGDLS, YYNGEE. The length of the CDR3 is 13 residues.

This chain links TRBV29-1 with TRBJ2-3, with D perhaps given as TRBD1 or TRBD2 (7 bases each). V lost 4 bases and J lost 2, with 10 bases in between. Germline V CDR1 and CDR2: SQVTM, ANQGSEA. CDR3 length: 13 amino acids. CDR3 bases: TGCAGCGTTGCAGGGGGGGACACAGATACGCAGTATTTT. It codes for CSVAGGDTDTQYF.

The V and J genes are TRBV5-1 and TRBJ2-7; 7 nucleotides match TRBD2. CDR1 and CDR2 from the germline V gene are SGHRS and YFSETQ. The length of the CDR3 is 14 residues. With V trimmed by 6 bases and J by 1 base, 7 bases remained unmatched. The CDR3 bases are TGCGCCAGCAATCCCGGGAGGAATTCCTACGAGCAGTACTTC. Translation: CASNPGRNSYEQYF.

This clonotype was detected a few times. The V gene is TRBV7-2, the J gene TRBJ2-7, with 8 bases identical to TRBD1. Unmatched junction bases numbered 6, after V lost 5 bases and J lost 0 bases. The germline V gene encodes CDR1 SGHTA and CDR2 FQGNSA. CDR3 length equals 15 residues. The CDR3 nucleotides read TGTGCCAGCAGCCACCGGACAGGGTCCTCCTACGAGCAGTACTTC. This encodes CASSHRTGSSYEQYF.

This clonotype appeared a few times. The V and J genes are TRBV12-3 or TRBV12-4 and TRBJ2-2; 7 nucleotides line up with TRBD2. The CDR3 is made up of 16 amino acids. V shed 5 bases and J 2 bases; nucleotides not matched to a gene: 8. The CDR3: CASSAGLAVNTGELFF. Written as DNA, the CDR3 is TGTGCCAGCAGTGCGGGGCTAGCGGTAAACACCGGGGAGCTGTTTTTT.

A few counts support this clonotype. The rearrangement uses TRBV7-9 and TRBJ2-5, with 10 bases lining up with TRBD2. This CDR3 has 16 amino acids. CDR1 is SEHNR, CDR2 FQNEAQ, per germline (reference sequence). J gave up 3 bases and V 5 bases, and 9 bases lay outside the gene matches. The CDR3, as DNA: TGTGCCAGCAGCCACTCTAGCGGGGGCCGAGAAGAGACCCAGTACTTC. It is translated as CASSHSSGGREETQYF.

The CDR3 region has the DNA TGTGCCAGCAACCTAACACCGAACACTGAAGCTTTCTTT. Amino acid sequence: CASNLTPNTEAFF. The chain recombines TRBV5-6 with TRBJ1-1; unclear D gene. The CDR3 consists of 13 residues. Germline V gene lookup returns CDR1 SGHDT and CDR2 YYEEEE. Trimming shortened V by 6 bases and J by 1 base, and 10 bases separated the two germline ends.

This clonotype was detected only a few times. V and J are TRBV12-3 or TRBV12-4 and TRBJ1-1; a possible D gene is TRBD1 (5 bases). V lost 5 bases and J 9 bases, leaving 13 bases between the germline ends. CDR3 length: 12 residues. The CDR3 loop reads CASSRRQGKAFF. In nucleotides, the CDR3 is TGTGCCAGCAGTAGGAGGCAGGGAAAAGCTTTCTTT.

The rearrangement uses TRBV3-1 and TRBJ1-5, with D unclear. The CDR3 covers 13 residues. CDR1 is LGHDT and CDR2 is YNNKEL in the germline V gene (reference sequence). Trimming took off 0 bases at V and 7 bases at J, with 7 bases between the two ends. The DNA of the CDR3 is TGTGCCAGCAGCCAAGAAGGAAGGCAGCCCCAGCATTTT. Protein product: CASSQEGRQPQHF.

In its sample, this clonotype was seen many times. The chain couples TRBV12-3 or TRBV12-4 to TRBJ2-3; 8 bases map to TRBD2. V lost 10 bases, J lost 3 bases, and 6 bases stayed unmatched. CDR3 length: 13 amino acids. CDR3 in amino acids: CATRGGATDTQYF. The CDR3 DNA sequence: TGTGCCACCCGGGGGGGGGCTACAGATACGCAGTATTTT.

This chain uses TRBV7-9 with TRBJ2-1, with D tentatively TRBD1 or TRBD2 (6 bases each). This CDR3 region has 14 residues. Trimming shortened V by 5 bases and J by 8 bases, and 16 bases separated the two germline ends. The V gene's germline CDR1 is SEHNR and CDR2 FQNEAQ (reference sequence). The CDR3 region has the DNA TGTGCCAGCAGCCCCGGGGGCGTCGTCCATGAGCAGTTCTTC. Protein sequence: CASSPGGVVHEQFF.